Listed here are 11 T cell receptor beta chains from one sample, sequenced in a study of blood T cell repertoires in COVID-19 (dated by TCRdb to 2020 to 2022). The receptor library was made with the immunoSEQ multiplex PCR assay. The clones in this table, taken by TCRdb from immuneACCESS, are in-frame only. Not every clone is retained; where verified, under half of the shortfall comes from an unresolved V gene, and the cause of the rest is unknown. The sample has roughly 100,000 clones on record, around 80% of them singletons. Under 11% of the sample rests with the top ten. The material sequenced was peripheral blood. The receptors originated from a man aged 70-80 years with acute or convalescent COVID-19.

This clone was observed once. This chain connects TRBV4-2 to TRBJ1-5; no firm D call. CDR3 length equals 17 residues. The V gene lost 3 bases and the J gene lost 6 bases, with 21 bases spanning the gap. CDR1 is LGHNA, CDR2 YNFKEQ, per germline. CDR3 sequence: CASSQATQVVRAQPQHF. In nucleotides, the CDR3 is TGTGCCAGCAGCCAGGCGACTCAGGTTGTGAGGGCTCAGCCCCAGCATTTT.

This sequence joins TRBV11-2 and TRBJ1-2, with 7 positions matching TRBD1. Germline CDR1 SGHAT, CDR2 FQNNGV. There are 15 residues in the CDR3. The V and J ends lost 0 bases and 7 bases, in that order; junction bases with no gene match: 8. In DNA form, the CDR3 reads TGTGCCAGCAGCTTAGAGAATGGACAGGCCTTTGGCTACACCTTC. Its protein is CASSLENGQAFGYTF. The full variable domain, its missing parts supplied by reference TRBV11-2 and TRBJ1-2, is EAGVAQSPRYKIIEKRQSVAFWCNPISGHATLYWYQQILGQGPKLLIQFQNNGVVDDSQLPKDRFSAERLKGVDSTLKIQPAKLEDSAVYLCASSLENGQAFGYTFGSGTRLTVV.

This clone turned up a few times. The chain is built from TRBV6-5 and TRBJ1-6, with D maybe TRBD1 (5 bases). Between the trimmed V and J ends, which lost 2 bases and 7 bases, there was a span of 12 bases. In germline, CDR1 is MNHEY, CDR2 SVGAGI. The CDR3 consists of 15 residues. The CDR3 protein is CASSYDRGWNSPLHF. In DNA form, the CDR3 reads TGTGCCAGCAGTTACGATAGGGGCTGGAATTCACCCCTCCACTTT.

The rearrangement links TRBV30 to TRBJ1-4, with no clear D. The CDR3 length is 14 residues. V lost 0 bases to trimming and J lost 3 bases, with 8 bases between them. The germline CDR1 and CDR2 sequences are GTSNPN and SVGIG (reference sequence). CDR3 in DNA: TGTGCCTGGAGTGTATTGCGGGCTAATGAAAAACTGTTTTTT. It is translated as CAWSVLRANEKLFF.

The V and J genes are TRBV14 and TRBJ2-2; D is undetermined. The germline V and J ends were trimmed by 1 base and 1 base, with 10 bases remaining between them. Germline lookup yields CDR1 SGHDN and CDR2 FVKESK. The CDR3 has 16 residues. The chain's CDR3 is CASSQVAAGNTGELFF. Written as DNA, the CDR3 is TGTGCCAGCAGCCAAGTAGCAGCTGGGAACACCGGGGAGCTGTTTTTT.

The chain recombines TRBV6-5 with TRBJ2-5; 7 bases align to TRBD2. The V gene's germline CDR1 is MNHEY and CDR2 SVGAGI. The CDR3 is made up of 12 amino acids. V shed 10 bases and J 7 bases; nucleotides not matched to a gene: 9. The CDR3 loop is CATGLVKRTQYF. As DNA, the CDR3 is TGTGCCACCGGACTAGTGAAAAGGACCCAGTACTTC.

CDR3 in DNA: TGTGCCAGCAGTTACTCTGGCAGGGCGAAACGCTACACCTTC. Its protein product is CASSYSGRAKRYTF. The chain has TRBV6-2 or TRBV6-3 and TRBJ1-2, with D tentatively TRBD1 (5 bases). CDR3 length: 14 amino acids. The germline gives CDR1 MNHEY, CDR2 SVGEGT. V was pared by 0 bases and J by 9 bases, with 14 bases between.

The rearrangement uses TRBV7-2 and TRBJ2-3; 8 positions agree with TRBD2. The CDR3 totals 18 residues. The germline V gene encodes CDR1 SGHTA and CDR2 FQGNSA. V was clipped by 10 bases and J by 7 bases; unmatched bases: 25. CDR3 protein: CATATLQSGRGAPNTQYF. CDR3 DNA: TGTGCCACCGCGACCCTCCAGAGCGGGAGAGGGGCTCCCAATACGCAGTATTTT.

The chain recombines TRBV27 with TRBJ1-2; possibly TRBD1 for D (5 bases). CDR1 and CDR2 from the germline V gene are MNHEY and SMNVEV (reference sequence). V was trimmed by 6 bases and J by 6 bases, leaving 17 bases between them. CDR3 length equals 14 residues. The CDR3 bases are TGTGCCAGCAGCCTCAGGGCCGGGGGAGATGGCTACACCTTC. This codes for CASSLRAGGDGYTF.

The V call is TRBV14, the J call TRBJ1-5; D call uncertain. The ends were cut back, 0 bases at V and 6 bases at J, with 6 bases in the middle. Germline V gene sequence: CDR1 SGHDN, CDR2 FVKESK. The CDR3 runs to 13 residues. CDR3 amino acids: CASSQDEGQPQHF. For the CDR3, the DNA is TGTGCCAGCAGCCAAGATGAGGGTCAGCCCCAGCATTTT.

The chain joins TRBV18 to TRBJ1-5; maybe TRBD1 (5 bases). This CDR3 comprises 16 residues. CDR1 and CDR2 (germline): KGHSH, LQKENI. V was clipped by 4 bases and J by 0 bases, with 13 bases between them. The CDR3 DNA sequence: TGTGCCAGCTCACTGGAGGGGCCCCATAGCAATCAGCCCCAGCATTTT. Translating it yields CASSLEGPHSNQPQHF.